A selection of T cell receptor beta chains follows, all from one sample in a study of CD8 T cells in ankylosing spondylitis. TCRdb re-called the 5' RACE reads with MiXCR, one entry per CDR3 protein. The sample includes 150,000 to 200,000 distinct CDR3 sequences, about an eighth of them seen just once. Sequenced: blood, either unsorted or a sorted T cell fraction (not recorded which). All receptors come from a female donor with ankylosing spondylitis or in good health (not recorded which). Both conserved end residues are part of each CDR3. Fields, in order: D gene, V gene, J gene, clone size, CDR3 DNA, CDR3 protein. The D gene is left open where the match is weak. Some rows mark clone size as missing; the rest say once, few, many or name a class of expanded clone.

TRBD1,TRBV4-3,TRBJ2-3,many,TGCGCCAGCAGCCGGGGGACAGGTTTCACAGATACGCAGTATTTT,CASSRGTGFTDTQYF
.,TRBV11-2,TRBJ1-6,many,TGTGCCAGCAGCTCCGGACAGTCCGCGACACCCCTCCACTTT,CASSSGQSATPLHF
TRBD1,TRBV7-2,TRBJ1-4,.,TGTGCCAGCAGATACGACAGGGGGCACGAAAAACTGTTTTTT,CASRYDRGHEKLFF
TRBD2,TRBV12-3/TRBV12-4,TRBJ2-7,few,TGTGCCAGCGCATTGACAGGGCTCCTAGCGGGAGGGCACTACGAGCAGTACTTC,CASALTGLLAGGHYEQYF
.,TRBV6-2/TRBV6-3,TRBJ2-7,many,TGTGCCAGCAGTTATTACGGCAGCTCCTACGAGCAGTACTTC,CASSYYGSSYEQYF
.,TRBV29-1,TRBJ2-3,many,TGCAGCGTTAACCGGAGGGGGCTTGGCACAGATACGCAGTATTTT,CSVNRRGLGTDTQYF
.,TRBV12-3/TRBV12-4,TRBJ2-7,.,TGTGCCAGCAGATACGCCTTGAGCTCCTACGAGCAGTACTTC,CASRYALSSYEQYF
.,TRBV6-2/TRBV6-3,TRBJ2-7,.,TGTGCCAGCAGTTACTCAAGGGCCACATACGAAGGTGGTATGTACGAGCAGTACTTC,CASSYSRATYEGGMYEQYF
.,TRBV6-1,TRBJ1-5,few,TGTGCCAGCAGTGAAGGTTGGACAGCACCCAGCAATCAGCCCCAGCATTTT,CASSEGWTAPSNQPQHF
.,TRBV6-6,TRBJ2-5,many,TGTGCCAGCAGTTGGGCTCGGGAGACCCAGTACTTC,CASSWARETQYF
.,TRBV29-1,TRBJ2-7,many,TGCAGCGTTGAAGTCGGACAGTCGGGTTTCTACGAGCAGTACTTC,CSVEVGQSGFYEQYF
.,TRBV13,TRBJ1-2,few,TGTGCCAGCAGTAATGGGGGCGAACACTATGGCTACACCTTC,CASSNGGEHYGYTF
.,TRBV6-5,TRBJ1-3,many,TGTGCCAGCAGTTCCATTGGGACCTCCTCTGGAAACACCATATATTTT,CASSSIGTSSGNTIYF
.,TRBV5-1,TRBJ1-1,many,TGCGCCAGCAGCTTTGCAGGGGACCTTGAAGCTTTCTTT,CASSFAGDLEAFF
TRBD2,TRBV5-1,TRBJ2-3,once,TGCGCCAGCAGCCCTGGGACTAGCAGGGATACGCAGTATTTT,CASSPGTSRDTQYF
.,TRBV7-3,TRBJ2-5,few,TGTGCCAGCAGCTTAAAAAGCCTCCAAGAGACCCAGTACTTC,CASSLKSLQETQYF
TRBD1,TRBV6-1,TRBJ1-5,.,TGTGCCAGCAGCCCAGGACAGGTTGGGCAGCCCCAGCATTTT,CASSPGQVGQPQHF
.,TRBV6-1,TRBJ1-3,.,TGTGCCAGCCATAAGTCCCCCACGGACTCTGGAAACACCATATATTTT,CASHKSPTDSGNTIYF
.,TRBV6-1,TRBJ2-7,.,TGTGCCAGCAAAAGAGCGGAGGGGGATGAGCAGTACTTC,CASKRAEGDEQYF
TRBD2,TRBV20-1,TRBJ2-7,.,TGCAGTGCGGTGTCTAGCGGACCCTTCTACGAGCAGTACTTC,CSAVSSGPFYEQYF
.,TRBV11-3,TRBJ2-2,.,TGTGCCAGCAGCCCAAAAGCGTCGAACACCGGGGAGCTGTTTTTT,CASSPKASNTGELFF
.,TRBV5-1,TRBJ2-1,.,TGCGCCAGCAGCTTGGACAGTAGGGGTGATGAGCAGTTCTTC,CASSLDSRGDEQFF
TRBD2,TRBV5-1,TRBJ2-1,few,TGCGCCAGCAACCCGGACGGCCGCGGGAGCGATGAGCAGTTCTTC,CASNPDGRGSDEQFF
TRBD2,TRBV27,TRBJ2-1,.,TGTGCCAGCACCGACCCACCGGGACTAGCGCAATTCAATGAGCAGTTCTTC,CASTDPPGLAQFNEQFF
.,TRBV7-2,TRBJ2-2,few,TGTGCCAGCAGCCCCCCCGGGGGAGCCACCGGGGAGCTGTTTTTT,CASSPPGGATGELFF
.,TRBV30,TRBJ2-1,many,TGTGCCTGGAGTCCCAACTCCTACAATGAGCAGTTCTTC,CAWSPNSYNEQFF